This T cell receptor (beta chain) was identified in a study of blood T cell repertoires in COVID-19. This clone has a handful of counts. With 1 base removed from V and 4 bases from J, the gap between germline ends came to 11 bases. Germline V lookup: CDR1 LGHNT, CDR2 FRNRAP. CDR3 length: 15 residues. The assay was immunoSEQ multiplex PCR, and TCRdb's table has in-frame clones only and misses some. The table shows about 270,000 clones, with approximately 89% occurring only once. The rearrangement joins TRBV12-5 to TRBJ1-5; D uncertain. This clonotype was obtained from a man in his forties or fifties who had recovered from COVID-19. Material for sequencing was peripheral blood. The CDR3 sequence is CASGLDQQRNQPQHF. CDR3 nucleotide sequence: TGTGCTAGTGGTTTGGATCAACAGCGGAATCAGCCCCAGCATTTT.